The 22 T cell receptor beta chains below were found in one sample sequenced in a study of Ad26.COV2.S vaccination and SARS-CoV-2 variants. The treatment here: around 19 received Ad26.COV2.S at low or high dose, single or two shots; about 5 received placebo; per-sample allocation not given. Sampling was done on day 63 after the first vaccine or placebo injection. Clones were read by immunoSEQ multiplex PCR, and TCRdb kept only the in-frame ones, dropping some. The sample carries about 480,000 clones, around 88% recorded once. The material sequenced was peripheral blood, taken in a trial of Ad26.COV2.S vaccine versus placebo. Every receptor here comes from a person aged 18-65 years who received the Ad26.COV2.S COVID-19 vaccine or a placebo.

J is TRBJ2-3 and V is TRBV27, with 8 bases matching TRBD1. The CDR3 has 16 amino acids. The germline V gene encodes CDR1 MNHEY and CDR2 SMNVEV (reference sequence). The ends lost 4 bases at V and 2 bases at J; junction bases unmatched: 8. CDR3 sequence (DNA): TGTGCCAGCAGTTGGACAGGGTTGGAACACACAGATACGCAGTATTTT. This translates into CASSWTGLEHTDTQYF.

V is TRBV5-8 and J is TRBJ2-2; D gene uncertain. Germline assignment: CDR1 SGHTS and CDR2 YDEGEE. The germline V and J ends were trimmed by 0 bases and 5 bases, with 14 bases remaining between them. The CDR3 extends over 16 amino acids. CDR3 region: CASSLDGHSGTGELFF. The DNA of the CDR3 is TGTGCCAGCAGCTTGGATGGCCACTCGGGTACCGGGGAGCTGTTTTTT.

The chain is built from TRBV5-1 and TRBJ2-3; 8 positions agree with TRBD2. The CDR3 has 18 amino acids. V shed 5 bases, J shed 0 bases, and the junction held 14 bases outside the gene matches. The germline V gene has CDR1 SGHRS and CDR2 YFSETQ. CDR3 protein: CASRKTGTRTSSTDTQYF. CDR3 nucleotide sequence: TGCGCCAGCAGAAAAACCGGGACTAGGACCTCTAGCACAGATACGCAGTATTTT.

The rearrangement uses TRBV19 and TRBJ1-2; perhaps TRBD1 as D (5 bases). From germline, CDR1 is LNHDA and CDR2 SQIVND (reference sequence). The CDR3 is 13 amino acids. V shed 4 bases and J shed 4 bases, with 10 bases lying between them. The CDR3: CASSTDTSYGYTF. The CDR3 bases are TGTGCCAGTAGTACGGACACCTCCTATGGCTACACCTTC.

The DNA of the CDR3 is TGTGCCAGCAGTCTGACAGGGGGTTCCTACAATGAGCAGTTCTTC. Translation gives CASSLTGGSYNEQFF. This chain joins TRBV6-5 and TRBJ2-1; 9 bases fit TRBD1. Germline lookup yields CDR1 MNHEY and CDR2 SVGAGI. This CDR3 contains 15 residues. V shed 5 bases, J shed 1 base, and the junction held 3 bases outside the gene matches.

This clone has only one observation. The J gene is TRBJ1-1, the V gene TRBV7-8; 9 bases are a match to TRBD1. This CDR3 is built from 19 residues. Germline V gene lookup returns CDR1 SGHVS and CDR2 FQNEAQ. Germline trimming cut 5 bases from V and 2 bases from J; bases unmatched to any gene: 18. The CDR3 DNA reads as TGTGCCAGCAGCAGCCCGGGGGGACAGGGATTTGGGAAAAACACTGAAGCTTTCTTT. Protein product: CASSSPGGQGFGKNTEAFF.

This chain connects TRBV21-1 to TRBJ1-5; TRBD1 was called by the table and not checked on the DNA. TRBV21-1 represents a pseudogene. The CDR3 contains 15 residues. The CDR3 region has the DNA TGTGCCAGCAAGTTCGGGACACATAGCAATCAGCCCCAGCATTTT. Its translation: CASKFGTHSNQPQHF.

The chain combines TRBV27 with TRBJ1-2; possibly TRBD1 for D (6 bases). CDR1 MNHEY and CDR2 SMNVEV come from the germline V gene (reference sequence). With 2 bases removed from V and 4 bases from J, the gap between germline ends came to 14 bases. The CDR3 sequence is 15 residues long. The CDR3 DNA reads TGTGCCAGCAGTTTACGGGGGCAAGCGATCTATGGCTACACCTTC. Protein sequence: CASSLRGQAIYGYTF.

J is TRBJ1-2 and V is TRBV28; D call uncertain. The V and J ends lost 3 bases and 0 bases respectively, with 8 bases between them. Germline values: CDR1 MDHEN, CDR2 SYDVKM. This CDR3 has 14 amino acids. The CDR3 region is CASSLRTPNYGYTF. CDR3 nucleotides: TGTGCCAGCAGTTTGAGGACCCCTAACTATGGCTACACCTTC.

V and J are TRBV9 and TRBJ2-3, with TRBD1 identical over 8 bases. The CDR3 length is 16 residues. The J segment lost 4 bases and the V segment lost 4 bases, leaving 11 bases of the junction unmatched. The germline V gene has CDR1 SGDLS and CDR2 YYNGEE. This chain's CDR3 is CASSSTGDHQPDTQYF. In DNA, the CDR3 is TGTGCCAGCAGCTCGACAGGGGACCACCAACCAGATACGCAGTATTTT.

The CDR3 protein is CASKLGLAYNEQFF. The CDR3 coding sequence is TGTGCCAGTAAGTTGGGACTAGCCTACAATGAGCAGTTCTTC. The chain couples TRBV2 to TRBJ2-1; 8 bases match TRBD2. In germline, CDR1 is SNHLY, CDR2 FYNNEI. The CDR3 loop spans 14 amino acids. The V segment lost 9 bases and the J segment 2 bases; nucleotides outside the gene matches: 6.

This clone was observed a single time. The rearrangement joins TRBV28 to TRBJ1-4; TRBD1 might be the D (5 bases). Trimming cost V 3 bases and J 2 bases, with 19 bases left between them. Germline CDR1 MDHEN, CDR2 SYDVKM. The CDR3 spans 18 residues. CDR3 sequence: CASSFSRVKSGTNEKLFF. In nucleotides, the CDR3 is TGTGCCAGCAGTTTTTCCAGGGTAAAATCGGGCACTAATGAAAAACTGTTTTTT. The full variable domain, with the rest looked up from reference TRBV28 and TRBJ1-4, is DVKVTQSSRYLVKRTGEKVFLECVQDMDHENMFWYRQDPGLGLRLIYFSYDVKMKEKGDIPEGYSVSREKKERFSLILESASTNQTSMYLCASSFSRVKSGTNEKLFFGSGTQLSVL.

The CDR3 spells CASSKVSPKGLLSNQPQHF. The CDR3 nucleotides are TGTGCCAGCAGCAAAGTAAGCCCAAAGGGGCTACTTAGCAATCAGCCCCAGCATTTT. This chain links TRBV21-1 with TRBJ1-5; the table's D call TRBD1 went unverified against the DNA. TRBV21-1 is a pseudogene segment. The CDR3 is 19 residues long.

The chain carries TRBV18 and TRBJ1-3, with TRBD1 identical over 12 bases. V was pared by 3 bases and J by 4 bases, with 10 bases of the junction left unmatched. This CDR3 region has 18 residues. Germline loops: CDR1 KGHSH, CDR2 LQKENI. The CDR3 spells CASSPTSGTGGLGNTIYF. The DNA for the CDR3 is TGTGCCAGCTCACCCACATCCGGGACAGGGGGCCTAGGAAACACCATATATTTT.

This chain joins TRBV4-2 and TRBJ2-3; maybe TRBD2 (5 bases). Trimming removed 5 bases from V and 6 bases from J, with 15 bases in between. This CDR3 has 14 residues. Germline CDR1 is LGHNA and CDR2 is YNFKEQ. CDR3 coding DNA: TGTGCCAGCAGCGAAGGACGTCCGGGGGATACGCAGTATTTT. This gives the protein CASSEGRPGDTQYF.

This clone occurred once. The sample contains more than one DNA sequence encoding this CDR3. The chain links TRBV28 to TRBJ1-2; no clear D. V shed 5 bases and J shed 7 bases, with 8 bases lying between them. CDR3 length: 11 residues. The germline V gene has CDR1 MDHEN and CDR2 SYDVKM. CDR3 sequence: CASSALGGYTF. CDR3 bases: TGTGCCAGCAGTGCTCTCGGTGGCTACACCTTC.

This chain connects TRBV6-6 to TRBJ2-5, with a tentative D call TRBD2 (6 bases). V gave up 6 bases and J gave up 4 bases, with 12 bases separating them. CDR1 and CDR2 (germline): MNHNY, SVGAGI (reference sequence). CDR3 size: 13 residues. CDR3 sequence: CASRGGTLETQYF. Written as DNA, the CDR3 is TGTGCCAGCAGGGGCGGGACCCTAGAGACCCAGTACTTC.

This chain joins TRBV12-3 or TRBV12-4 and TRBJ2-3; D call uncertain. The V end was cut by 3 bases, the J end by 6 bases, with 10 bases between. This CDR3 is built from 13 residues. The CDR3 region is CASSFTFRDTQYF. CDR3 nucleotide sequence: TGTGCCAGCAGTTTTACATTCCGGGATACGCAGTATTTT.

The rearrangement links TRBV7-8 to TRBJ2-1, with D perhaps TRBD2 (5 bases). This CDR3 comprises 15 residues. With 7 bases removed from V and 8 bases from J, the gap between germline ends came to 21 bases. Germline assignment: CDR1 SGHVS and CDR2 FQNEAQ. CDR3 DNA: TGTGCCAGCACTCTTACGAGGAGCAACGGGGATGAGCAGTTCTTC. Translated, it gives CASTLTRSNGDEQFF.

This clone was recorded once. The chain combines TRBV12-2 with TRBJ1-2. TRBV12-2 is given as a pseudogene. The CDR3 sequence is 15 residues long. The CDR3 is CASRLVAGSDYGYTF. The CDR3 nucleotides read TGTGCAAGTCGCTTAGTGGCAGGGAGCGACTATGGCTACACCTTC.

The J gene is TRBJ2-1, the V gene TRBV4-3; TRBD2 agrees at 7 bases. The CDR3 extends over 15 amino acids. Per the germline V gene, CDR1 is LGHNA and CDR2 is YSLEER. Trimming cost V 4 bases and J 9 bases; bases outside gene matches: 12. CDR3 protein: CASSPWAGEGPEQFF. CDR3 coding DNA: TGCGCCAGCAGCCCATGGGCGGGAGAAGGGCCTGAGCAGTTCTTC.

The CDR3 spells CASSARRSYEQYF. CDR3 DNA sequence: TGTGCCAGCAGTGCGCGTCGGTCCTACGAGCAGTACTTC. This chain uses TRBV27 with TRBJ2-7, with D unclear. Per the germline V gene, CDR1 is MNHEY and CDR2 is SMNVEV (reference sequence). Trimming removed 5 bases from V and 1 base from J, with 9 bases in between. The CDR3 is made up of 13 amino acids.